This TCR beta chain was recovered during a study of neurological immune-mediated disorders. The cDNA was produced through 5'RACE with 10-nucleotide random UMIs. The output of every sequencing run exceeded 170 million TCR-beta sequences, derived from 15-18 subjects. TCRdb reprocessed the 5' RACE reads via MiXCR and lists one record per CDR3 protein. Among more than 45,000 distinct CDR3 sequences listed, over 2% were seen once. The unsorted libraries were made from 2 million PBMCs kept at -80 C. Regarding the study as a whole: Subjects shared no identical expanded-clone CDR3 amino acid sequences, suggesting private TCR-beta repertoires in all groups.

Germline V gene data show CDR1 as SGHAT and CDR2 as FQNNGV. The CDR3 has 14 amino acids. Trimming stripped 1 base from V and 2 bases from J, with 8 bases between. This clonotype was detected ten times or more. Its specificity is unknown. This clonotype originated in a man in his fifties with multiple sclerosis. Sequencing input: PBMCs. The chain uses TRBV11-2 and TRBJ2-5; a weak D match, TRBD2 (5 bases). The CDR3 region is CASSLGGIQETQYF. Written as DNA, the CDR3 is TGTGCCAGCAGCTTAGGAGGGATACAAGAGACCCAGTACTTC.